One sample yielded the 22 T cell receptor beta chains listed below, sequenced in a study of T cells in Graves' hyperthyroidism and ophthalmopathy. Amplification yielded TCR beta CDR3 regions, with RNA transcripts as the source. The HTBI primer set served for first-round RT-PCR of the TCR CDR3. TCRdb reprocessed the multiplex PCR reads with MiXCR, giving one entry per CDR3 protein. The sample has under 350,000 distinct CDR3 sequences, 13% seen once. The source material was blood. The receptor set was obtained from a woman aged 25 to 39 with Graves' hyperthyroidism that later progressed to Graves' ophthalmopathy.

This clonotype was detected many times. This sequence joins TRBV4-3 and TRBJ1-2; 7 bases match TRBD1. There are 14 residues in the CDR3. Germline V gives CDR1 LGHNA, CDR2 YSLEER. V dropped 0 bases and J dropped 8; count of bases not matched to a gene: 6. This CDR3 is CASSQERQGVGYTF. In nucleotides, the CDR3 is TGCGCCAGCAGCCAAGAGCGACAGGGTGTCGGCTACACCTTC.

This clonotype has a count of ten or more. The CDR3 sequence is CASSFGGALETQYF. DNA for the CDR3: TGTGCCAGCAGTTTCGGGGGGGCGCTTGAGACCCAGTACTTC. The rearrangement links TRBV28 to TRBJ2-5; TRBD2 aligns across 8 bases. The CDR3 length is 14 residues. CDR1 MDHEN and CDR2 SYDVKM come from the germline V gene. V was clipped by 3 bases and J by 5 bases; unmatched bases: 5.

This clonotype was recorded many times. The genes are TRBV24-1 and TRBJ2-1; D is undetermined. Trimming removed 9 bases from V and 0 bases from J, with 8 bases in between. The V gene's germline CDR1 is KGHDR and CDR2 SFDVKD. This CDR3 has 13 residues. CDR3 coding DNA: TGTGCCACCGCGGAGAGCTCCTACAATGAGCAGTTCTTC. Residues: CATAESSYNEQFF.

This clonotype was recorded many times. V and J are TRBV6-1 and TRBJ1-5; D is unresolved. Germline CDR1 reads MNHNS; CDR2 reads SASEGT. Trimming pared 2 bases from V and 0 bases from J, leaving 8 bases between. This CDR3 region has 15 residues. CDR3: CASSENRYSNQPQHF. The CDR3 bases are TGTGCCAGCAGTGAAAATCGTTATAGCAATCAGCCCCAGCATTTT.

CDR3 sequence (DNA): TGTGCCAGCAGCCTTGACCGGGACGCTAACTATGGCTACACCTTC. This encodes CASSLDRDANYGYTF. The chain carries TRBV27 and TRBJ1-2, with D perhaps matching TRBD1 (5 bases). Looked up from germline, CDR1 is MNHEY and CDR2 is SMNVEV (reference sequence). The CDR3 loop spans 15 amino acids. V lost 6 bases and J lost 0, with 14 bases in between.

This clonotype was seen at least ten times. The chain couples TRBV30 to TRBJ2-1, with D perhaps matching TRBD2 (6 bases). The CDR3 consists of 14 residues. The V and J ends lost 3 bases and 5 bases respectively, with 14 bases between them. Per the germline V gene, CDR1 is GTSNPN and CDR2 is SVGIG (reference sequence). DNA for the CDR3: TGTGCCTGGAGCCGGGACTCCCGGGACAATGAGCAGTTCTTC. Its protein product is CAWSRDSRDNEQFF.

This chain joins TRBV4-3 and TRBJ2-7; no reliable D call. Germline V gives CDR1 LGHNA, CDR2 YSLEER. Trimming removed 3 bases from V and 5 bases from J, with 14 bases in between. The CDR3 extends over 14 amino acids. The CDR3 is CASSHTSVENEQYF. CDR3 coding DNA: TGCGCCAGCAGCCATACCAGCGTCGAGAACGAGCAGTACTTC.

This clonotype was observed many times. This chain joins TRBV20-1 and TRBJ2-3; D possibly matches TRBD1 or TRBD2 (6 bases each). Trimming took 8 bases from V and 0 from J, leaving 9 bases between them. The CDR3 runs 12 residues. Germline assignment: CDR1 DFQATT and CDR2 SNEGSKA (reference sequence). This chain's CDR3 is CSRGGSTDTQYF. The DNA of the CDR3 is TGCAGTAGAGGGGGGAGCACAGATACGCAGTATTTT.

This clonotype was recorded a few times. V usage is TRBV15 and J usage is TRBJ2-3, with D tentatively TRBD2 (6 bases). This CDR3 spans 19 amino acids. From germline, CDR1 is LNHNV and CDR2 YYDKDF (reference sequence). The V end lost 0 bases, the J end lost 0 bases, and 19 bases lay between the germline ends. The CDR3, as DNA: TGTGCCACCAGCAGAGATCGTGTGACTAGTCTTTCTAGCACAGATACGCAGTATTTT. It encodes CATSRDRVTSLSSTDTQYF.

The CDR3 nucleotides read TGTGCCAGCAGCGTAGATGCCGTGGTAGTCACCGGGGAGCTGTTTTTT. Protein sequence: CASSVDAVVVTGELFF. The J gene is TRBJ2-2, the V gene TRBV9, with D unresolved. The ends were cut back, 0 bases at V and 4 bases at J, with 13 bases in the middle. Germline values: CDR1 SGDLS, CDR2 YYNGEE. The CDR3 runs to 16 residues. Together with reference TRBV9 and TRBJ2-2, the CDR3 gives the full variable domain: DSGVTQTPKHLITATGQRVTLRCSPRSGDLSVYWYQQSLDQGLQFLIQYYNGEERAKGNILERFSAQQFPDLHSELNLSSLELGDSALYFCASSVDAVVVTGELFFGEGSRLTVL.

This clonotype was seen repeatedly, ten times or more. This sequence joins TRBV6-1 and TRBJ1-1, with 10 bases matching TRBD1. Germline V CDR1 and CDR2: MNHNS, SASEGT. Trimming took 6 bases from V and 0 from J; bases not matched to a gene: 7. The CDR3 covers 16 residues. As DNA, the CDR3 is TGTGCCAGCAGCAGGACAGGGGGGATCATGAACACTGAAGCTTTCTTT. This sequence encodes CASSRTGGIMNTEAFF.

The chain couples TRBV27 to TRBJ2-2; 10 positions match TRBD1. CDR3 length: 18 residues. The germline V gene encodes CDR1 MNHEY and CDR2 SMNVEV (reference sequence). Trimming removed 1 base from V and 2 bases from J; junction bases left unmatched: 7. The CDR3 coding sequence is TGTGCCAGCAGTTTATTCGGACAGGGGGGGCCAAACACCGGGGAGCTGTTTTTT. Amino acid sequence: CASSLFGQGGPNTGELFF.

This clonotype was picked up many times. This rearrangement joins TRBV28 to TRBJ1-1, with TRBD1 matching 10 bases. With V trimmed by 5 bases and J by 1 base, 4 bases remained unmatched. Germline V gene lookup returns CDR1 MDHEN and CDR2 SYDVKM. CDR3 length: 15 amino acids. CDR3 loop: CASSNRDRGNTEAFF. The CDR3 DNA reads TGTGCCAGCAGTAACCGGGACAGGGGGAACACTGAAGCTTTCTTT.

This clonotype has just one count. The chain carries TRBV11-3 and TRBJ2-7; D is perhaps TRBD1 or TRBD2 (6 bases each). Trimming left V 5 bases short and J 2 bases short, with 13 bases between. Germline V lookup: CDR1 SGHNT, CDR2 YENEEA. The length of the CDR3 is 14 residues. This chain's CDR3 is CASSLYGGAYEQYF. CDR3 bases: TGTGCCAGCAGCCTATACGGGGGCGCCTACGAGCAGTACTTC.

The chain combines TRBV20-1 with TRBJ2-7; 11 bases match TRBD1. The CDR3 spans 14 residues. Germline V gene lookup returns CDR1 DFQATT and CDR2 SNEGSKA (reference sequence). V was pared by 3 bases and J by 7 bases, with 8 bases of the junction left unmatched. This chain's CDR3 is CSASLGQGAWEQYF. Written as DNA, the CDR3 is TGCAGTGCTAGTCTCGGACAGGGGGCGTGGGAGCAGTACTTC.

The J gene is TRBJ1-1, the V gene TRBV10-1, with no clear D. CDR1 and CDR2 from the germline V gene are WNHNN and SYGVQD (reference sequence). Trimming pared 6 bases from V and 1 base from J, leaving 12 bases between. The CDR3 sequence is 14 residues long. The CDR3 bases are TGCGCCAGCAGCCCCGGACTGCCGAACACTGAAGCTTTCTTT. This encodes CASSPGLPNTEAFF.

The rearrangement joins TRBV19 to TRBJ2-1, with 10 bases identical to TRBD1. The CDR3 is made up of 16 amino acids. CDR1 and CDR2 from the germline V gene are LNHDA and SQIVND (reference sequence). The junction had 15 bases not matched to a gene; V was cut back by 9 bases and J by 7 bases. The CDR3 coding sequence is TGTGCCAGCAAAGCCAGCGGGGGACAGGGGACTAATGAGCAGTTCTTC. Its translation is CASKASGGQGTNEQFF.

The gene calls are TRBV28 and TRBJ2-1; 14 bases map to TRBD2. V lost 10 bases, J lost 15 bases, and 11 bases stayed unmatched. Germline V CDR1 and CDR2: MDHEN, SYDVKM. This CDR3 contains 13 residues. CDR3 residues: CATGTSGRNVVFF. The CDR3 nucleotides read TGTGCCACCGGGACTAGCGGGAGAAATGTGGTGTTCTTC.

This clonotype showed up just a few times. The V and J genes are TRBV29-1 and TRBJ2-7; 9 bases match TRBD1. CDR3 length: 15 amino acids. The germline gives CDR1 SQVTM, CDR2 ANQGSEA. The trim removed 7 bases at V and 3 bases at J, leaving 13 bases unmatched. The CDR3 DNA reads TGCAGCGCCACCGGGGACAGGGAAACTTTCTACGAGCAGTACTTC. This codes for CSATGDRETFYEQYF.

This clonotype showed up many times. This sequence joins TRBV28 and TRBJ2-3, with 8 bases aligning to TRBD1. V shed 5 bases and J 3 bases; nucleotides not matched to a gene: 13. Germline-derived CDR1 and CDR2 are MDHEN and SYDVKM. The CDR3 loop spans 17 amino acids. As DNA, the CDR3 is TGTGCCAGCAGTGACCCGGACAGGGTGGAGGCGACAGATACGCAGTATTTT. Its translation: CASSDPDRVEATDTQYF.

Ten or more counts support this clonotype. This chain connects TRBV30 to TRBJ1-1, with 9 bases aligning to TRBD1. Germline loops: CDR1 GTSNPN, CDR2 SVGIG (reference sequence). The J segment lost 5 bases and the V segment lost 2 bases, leaving 12 bases of the junction unmatched. The CDR3 contains 16 residues. CDR3 bases: TGTGCCTGGAGTCGTCCCGGGACAGGGACGAGGACTGAAGCTTTCTTT. Its protein is CAWSRPGTGTRTEAFF.

This clonotype has at least ten counts. J is TRBJ2-2 and V is TRBV7-3; D remains ambiguous. The CDR3 runs 12 residues. Per germline, CDR1 SGHTA and CDR2 FQGTGA. Trimming pared 5 bases from V and 3 bases from J, leaving 4 bases between. The CDR3 nucleotides are TGTGCCAGCAGCCTAGACACCGGGGAGCTGTTTTTT. It codes for CASSLDTGELFF.